What follows are 9 T cell receptor beta chains derived from one specimen sequenced in a study of high-grade serous ovarian cancer treatment subgroups. Tumor samples were taken before definitive surgery or chemotherapy. Some clones are missing from TCRdb's copy, which holds only in-frame ones; the method was immunoSEQ multiplex PCR. The profile covers fewer than 6,500 clones, with more than 60% appearing a single time and about 10% taken by the ten largest. Sequencing was done on a sample of tumor tissue. The receptors were sampled from a human donor with high-grade serous ovarian cancer.

This clone has a handful of counts. The V and J genes are TRBV7-9 and TRBJ2-1; a possible D gene is TRBD1 (5 bases). CDR3 length: 14 residues. Germline CDR1 SEHNR, CDR2 FQNEAQ (reference sequence). V dropped 5 bases and J dropped 4 bases, with 12 bases sitting between them. CDR3 residues: CASSPSTVYNEQFF. Here the CDR3 DNA reads TGTGCCAGCAGCCCCTCGACAGTATACAATGAGCAGTTCTTC.

As for this clone: At one of its ends the junction is not consistent with the germline gene, which may arise from a read error. V usage is TRBV5-4 and J usage is TRBJ2-5, with a weak D call TRBD2 (5 bases). This CDR3 has 13 residues. Germline CDR1 SGHNT, CDR2 YYREEE (reference sequence). The CDR3 sequence is CASSLTIQETQYF. The CDR3 coding sequence is TGCGCCAGCAGCCTGACTATTCAAGAGACCCAGTACTTC.

This chain uses TRBV19 with TRBJ2-1, with 11 positions matching TRBD1. Germline CDR1 is LNHDA and CDR2 is SQIVND (reference sequence). J gave up 7 bases and V 7 bases, and 12 bases lay outside the gene matches. The CDR3 sequence is 16 residues long. The CDR3 DNA sequence: TGTGCCAGTACCTCCCCCACCGGGACAGGGGGGAATGAGCAGTTCTTC. Its translation: CASTSPTGTGGNEQFF.

The chain has TRBV18 and TRBJ1-2; D unclear. This CDR3 comprises 12 residues. Germline CDR1 reads KGHSH; CDR2 reads LQKENI. Trimming stripped 3 bases from V and 2 bases from J, with 4 bases between. CDR3 loop: CASSPGNYGYTF. CDR3 coding DNA: TGTGCCAGCTCACCCGGCAACTATGGCTACACCTTC.

The chain employs TRBV4-1 and TRBJ1-1; no firm D call. The CDR3 is 13 residues long. Germline V gene sequence: CDR1 MGHRA, CDR2 YSYEKL. Trimming took off 3 bases at V and 0 bases at J, with 5 bases between the two ends. The CDR3: CASSHSLNTEAFF. The CDR3 DNA sequence: TGCGCCAGCAGCCACAGCCTGAACACTGAAGCTTTCTTT.

This clone appeared once. CDR3 nucleotides: TGTGCCAGCAGCCAAGACAGGGGGTTACAGCCCCAGCATTTT. Translated: CASSQDRGLQPQHF. The chain links TRBV5-3 to TRBJ1-5, with 9 bases aligning to TRBD1. TRBV5-3 is filed as an ORF, its function uncertain. Trimming removed 8 bases from V and 7 bases from J; junction bases left unmatched: 10. There are 14 residues in the CDR3.

This clone appeared a few times. The V gene is TRBV28, the J gene TRBJ2-2; D is undetermined. This CDR3 contains 13 residues. Germline V CDR1 and CDR2: MDHEN, SYDVKM. V lost 1 base, J lost 4 bases, and 4 bases lay in between. The CDR3 reads CASSLSGTGELFF. CDR3 in DNA: TGTGCCAGCAGTTTATCGGGCACCGGGGAGCTGTTTTTT.

This clone turned up a few times. V usage is TRBV5-1 and J usage is TRBJ2-7; 9 nucleotides match TRBD1. The CDR3 sequence is 14 residues long. CDR1 and CDR2 (germline): SGHRS, YFSETQ. J gave up 6 bases and V 4 bases, and 8 bases lay outside the gene matches. The CDR3 bases are TGCGCCAGCAGCCCCCGGACAGGGGTGGTCGAGCAGTACTTC. It is translated as CASSPRTGVVEQYF.

This clone has only a few counts. V gene TRBV10-2 combines with J gene TRBJ1-2, with 8 bases matching TRBD1. V lost 4 bases and J lost 1; bases outside the gene matches: 8. The CDR3 is 16 amino acids. Germline V lookup: CDR1 WSHSY, CDR2 SAAADI. CDR3 nucleotide sequence: TGCGCCAGCAGTGTACAGGGGGGAACCATTAACTATGGCTACACCTTC. It codes for CASSVQGGTINYGYTF.